The clone carrying this T cell receptor beta chain was recorded a few times. The antigen is undetermined. This entry comes from a study of CD8+ T cells in alopecia areata. General study points: Researchers reported that TCR sharing among patients proved less clear than in mice, possibly HLA-linked. Across lesional scalp, and particularly alopecia totalis/universalis, clonality surpassed that of normal scalp.

The germline CDR1 and CDR2 sequences are MNHEY and SVGAGI. Trimming took off 0 bases at V and 8 bases at J, with 8 bases between the two ends. This CDR3 spans 14 amino acids. In alopecia areata patients, both lesional scalp punch biopsies and peripheral blood were collected. PBMCs yielded sorted CD4+ and CD8+ T cells. RNA was extracted and reverse transcribed into cDNA as the sequencing template. TCRdb's table, derived via immunoSEQ multiplex PCR, lists solely in-frame clones and lacks some. The repertoire has 65,000 to 95,000 clones, just over 50% of them found once; the top ten carry 5.5% to 6%. The chain is built from TRBV6-5 and TRBJ2-6; a possible D gene is TRBD2 (6 bases). The clonotype originates from a human donor with alopecia areata. The sample comprised NKG2D-high CD8+ T cells sorted from blood. Here the CDR3 reads CASSYSRDSNVLTF. Here the CDR3 DNA reads TGTGCCAGCAGTTACTCGAGGGACTCCAACGTCCTGACTTTC.